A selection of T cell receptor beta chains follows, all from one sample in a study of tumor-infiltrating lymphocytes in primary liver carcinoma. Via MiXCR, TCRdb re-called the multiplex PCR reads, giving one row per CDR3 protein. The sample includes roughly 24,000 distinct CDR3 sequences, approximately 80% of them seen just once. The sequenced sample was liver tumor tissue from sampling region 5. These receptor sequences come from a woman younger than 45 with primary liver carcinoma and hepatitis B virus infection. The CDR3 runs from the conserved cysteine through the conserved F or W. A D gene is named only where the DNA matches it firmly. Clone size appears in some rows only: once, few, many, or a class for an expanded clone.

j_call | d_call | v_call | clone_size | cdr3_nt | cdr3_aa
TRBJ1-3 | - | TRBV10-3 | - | TGTGCCATCAGTGAGTCAGTTTCTAGAAATACCACATATTTT | CAISESVSRNTTYF
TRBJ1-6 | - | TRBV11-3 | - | TGTGCCAGCAGCTTTAAGTGGGGCCATAATTCACCCTTCCACTTT | CASSFKWGHNSPFHF
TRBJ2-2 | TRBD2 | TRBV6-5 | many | TGTGCCAGCAGTTATGGACTAGTGCCGAACACCGGGGAGCCGTTTTTT | CASSYGLVPNTGEPFF
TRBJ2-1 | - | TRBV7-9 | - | TGTACCGGCAGCCCTACATTCGGAAATGAGCAGTTCTTC | CTGSPTFGNEQFF
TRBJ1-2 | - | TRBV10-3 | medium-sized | TGTGCCATCAGTGAAGATCCGGGGGATGGCTATGGCTACACCTTC | CAISEDPGDGYGYTF
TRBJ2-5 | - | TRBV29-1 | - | TGCAGCGTTACTACCCGGGGGCTTTGGTTTGGGACTCAGTACTTC | CSVTTRGLWFGTQYF
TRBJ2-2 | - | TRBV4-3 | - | TGCGCCAGCAGCTCGTTGGGAGCAGGGGTGCTGTTTTTT | CASSSLGAGVLFF
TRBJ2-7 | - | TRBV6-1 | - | TGTGCCAGCACTGACTTCGGGCTGCCCTACGAGCGGTACTTC | CASTDFGLPYERYF
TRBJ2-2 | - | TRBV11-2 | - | TGTACCAGCAGCTCGACCCGTAGCAGGAGGTCTGGGGAGCTGTTTTTT | CTSSSTRSRRSGELFF
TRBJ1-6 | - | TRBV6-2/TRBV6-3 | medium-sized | TGTGCCAGCAGTTACTCTAGAGAAAATTCACCCCTCCACTTT | CASSYSRENSPLHF
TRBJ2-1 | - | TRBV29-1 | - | TGTAGCGCCGCCCGGGATGTTTCGAATAAGCAGTTCTTC | CSAARDVSNKQFF
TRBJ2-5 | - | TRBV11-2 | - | TGTGCCAGCTACTTAGATCGTGAGACACAATACTTC | CASYLDRETQYF
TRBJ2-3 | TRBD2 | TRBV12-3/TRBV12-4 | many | TGTGCCAGCAGTTTACGGACCTGGACTAGTCCGGGAGTTGTGGTGAATACGCAGTATTTT | CASSLRTWTSPGVVVNTQYF
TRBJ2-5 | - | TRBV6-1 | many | TGTGTCAGCAGTCTTTACCCCCTGCTGGGAGGAGAGACCCAGTACTTC | CVSSLYPLLGGETQYF
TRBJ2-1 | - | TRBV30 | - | TGTGCTTGTAGTACGGGGCTAGCCGCCGGTGAGCAGTTCTTC | CACSTGLAAGEQFF
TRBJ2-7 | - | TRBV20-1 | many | TGCAGTGCCCCCTACAACCGGGGCCGGGGCGAGCAGTACTTC | CSAPYNRGRGEQYF
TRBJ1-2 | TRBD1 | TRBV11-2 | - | TGTACCAGCAGTCCTCGACAGGGAAGCGGCTACACCTTC | CTSSPRQGSGYTF
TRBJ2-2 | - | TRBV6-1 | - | TGTGCCAGCAGTGAGACCCTTCCCGGGGGCACCGCGAGCACCGGGGGGCTGTTTTTT | CASSETLPGGTASTGGLFF
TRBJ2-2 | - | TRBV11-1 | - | TGTGCCAGCAGCAGGGTCATGGCGGAAGTGTCCGGAGAGCTGTTTTTT | CASSRVMAEVSGELFF
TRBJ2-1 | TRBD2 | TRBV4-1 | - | TGCGCCAGCAGCCAAGTGATCGGTACTAGCGGCAATGAGCAGTTCTTC | CASSQVIGTSGNEQFF
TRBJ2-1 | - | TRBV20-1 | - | TGCAGTGCTAGAGACTCCCGGGGGACTGGCAGGAGTTATGAGCAGTTCTTC | CSARDSRGTGRSYEQFF
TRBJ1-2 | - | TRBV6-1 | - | TGTGTCAGCAGTGAACGGTCCCTGGTCCCTAGATCTAACTATGGCTACACCTTC | CVSSERSLVPRSNYGYTF
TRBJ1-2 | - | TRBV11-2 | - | TGTGCCAGCACTCGGGGGGGGGGTGGTGGCTACACCTTC | CASTRGGGGGYTF
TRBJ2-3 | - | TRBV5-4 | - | TGTGCCAACAGCTCCTCCACAGATACGCAGTATTTT | CANSSSTDTQYF
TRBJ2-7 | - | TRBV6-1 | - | TGTGCCGCCAGTGAAGGATCCCGGACGGCCGGTCGCGGGCAGTACTTC | CAASEGSRTAGRGQYF
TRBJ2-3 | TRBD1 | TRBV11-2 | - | TGTGCCAGCAACCGGACGCGACAGGGGATGGGAGATACGCAATATTTT | CASNRTRQGMGDTQYF
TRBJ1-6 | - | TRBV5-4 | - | TGTGCCAACAGCCCAGGGGCGGGGGATAATTCACCCCTCTACTTT | CANSPGAGDNSPLYF
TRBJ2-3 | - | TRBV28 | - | TGTGCCAGCAGTCACCCCCTGGGACGGCAAGATACGCAGTATTTT | CASSHPLGRQDTQYF
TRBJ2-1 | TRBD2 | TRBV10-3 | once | TGTGCCATCTGTGAGTCGGCAGCGGGAGCCTACGATGAGCGGTTCTTC | CAICESAAGAYDERFF
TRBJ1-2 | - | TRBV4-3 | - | TGTGCCAGCAGCGCTGAGTTGGAGATCTATGACGACACCTTC | CASSAELEIYDDTF
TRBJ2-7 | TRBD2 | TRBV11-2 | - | TGTGCCAGCAGTCCGCCGGGACTATACTACGAGCAGCACTTC | CASSPPGLYYEQHF